The 12 T cell receptor beta chains below come from one sample, sequenced in a study of T cells in Graves' hyperthyroidism and ophthalmopathy (dated by TCRdb to between 2018 and 2021). Library preparation used multiplex PCR. The instrument was an Illumina HiSeq 2000. Amplification of TCR beta CDR3 regions was carried out from RNA transcripts. The TCR CDR3 was subjected to a first round of RT-PCR using the HTBI primer set and the Qiagen OneStep RT-PCR kit. In TCRdb, the public reads were trimmed at Q25 with fastp and aligned with MiXCR, with productive beta chains retained. Under each unique CDR3 protein, matching rows form one entry showing the most common genes and DNA. The sample table lists roughly 700,000 distinct CDR3 sequences, under 45% of them with a count of one. The ten largest clones take up around 32% of the sample. Source material: blood. The receptor set was obtained from a woman aged 40 to 50 with Graves' hyperthyroidism.

This chain links TRBV10-3 with TRBJ1-5, with D possibly TRBD1 on 6 matching bases. The CDR3 loop spans 14 amino acids. Deletions cut 5 bases from V and 11 bases from J, with 19 bases between. The germline CDR1 and CDR2 sequences are ENHRY and SYGVKD. The CDR3 region is CAISSGTHQETQHF. The DNA of the CDR3 is TGTGCCATCAGTTCCGGGACACACCAAGAGACCCAGCATTTT.

This clonotype appeared a few times. V usage is TRBV4-3 and J usage is TRBJ1-6; 9 bases match TRBD1. The V gene's germline CDR1 is LGHNA and CDR2 YSLEER. Trimming cost V 0 bases and J 3 bases; bases outside gene matches: 3. The CDR3 has 17 amino acids. DNA for the CDR3: TGCGCCAGCAGCCAAGATCCGGGACAGGGCTATAATTCACCCCTCCACTTT. Encoded protein: CASSQDPGQGYNSPLHF.

The genes are TRBV29-1 and TRBJ1-2; the match to TRBD1 covers 7 bases. This CDR3 has 12 amino acids. V was pared by 6 bases and J by 4 bases, with 5 bases of the junction left unmatched. Germline assignment: CDR1 SQVTM and CDR2 ANQGSEA. In nucleotides, the CDR3 is TGCAGCGTCACCGGGACAGTCTATGGCTACACCTTC. It translates to CSVTGTVYGYTF.

V and J are TRBV7-3 and TRBJ2-2, with 9 positions matching TRBD1. The CDR3 has 14 residues. The V segment lost 6 bases and the J segment 4 bases; nucleotides outside the gene matches: 3. Germline V gives CDR1 SGHTA, CDR2 FQGTGA. The CDR3 region is CASSKTGGTGELFF. The DNA for the CDR3 is TGTGCCAGCAGTAAGACAGGGGGCACCGGGGAGCTGTTTTTT.

CDR3 nucleotides: TGTGCCAGCAGTTACCCCCAAACAGGTAATCAGCCCCAGCATTTT. Translation gives CASSYPQTGNQPQHF. V and J are TRBV6-2 or TRBV6-3 and TRBJ1-5, with D possibly TRBD1 on 5 matching bases. Germline V gene lookup returns CDR1 MNHEY and CDR2 SVGEGT. With 2 bases removed from V and 4 bases from J, the gap between germline ends came to 12 bases. The CDR3 runs to 15 residues.

The rearrangement links TRBV29-1 to TRBJ2-7; D not resolved. The J call could be wrong; TRBJ2-1 is a better fit for the DNA end. Germline CDR1 reads SQVTM; CDR2 reads ANQGSEA. The CDR3 runs 11 residues. The DNA of the CDR3 is TGCAGCGTTGATCGGGCGAATGAGCAGTTCTTC. Translation: CSVDRANEQFF.

The chain recombines TRBV29-1 with TRBJ1-1; 8 nucleotides line up with TRBD1. This CDR3 is built from 13 residues. Trimming took 7 bases from V and 0 from J; bases not matched to a gene: 4. Germline V gene lookup returns CDR1 SQVTM and CDR2 ANQGSEA. CDR3 coding DNA: TGCAGCGCCGACAGGGGACTGAACACTGAAGCTTTCTTT. Protein product: CSADRGLNTEAFF.

The V call is TRBV28, the J call TRBJ2-7, with D tentatively TRBD1 (6 bases). Trimming cost V 9 bases and J 0 bases, with 12 bases left between them. Germline assignment: CDR1 MDHEN and CDR2 SYDVKM. This CDR3 is 13 amino acids long. The CDR3 DNA is TGTGCCAGTGGACAGATCGTCTCCTACGAGCAGTACTTC. Protein sequence: CASGQIVSYEQYF.

This clonotype was observed many times. CDR3 protein: CAISDNQGSEKLFF. The CDR3 coding sequence is TGTGCCATCAGTGACAACCAGGGTAGTGAAAAACTGTTTTTT. The chain uses TRBV10-3 and TRBJ1-4; D might be TRBD1 (5 bases). The CDR3 covers 14 residues. The germline gives CDR1 ENHRY, CDR2 SYGVKD. V was shortened by 3 bases and J by 7 bases, with 12 bases between the two germline ends.

This clonotype was found a few times. The rearrangement joins TRBV14 to TRBJ2-7; 12 nucleotides line up with TRBD2. This CDR3 comprises 15 residues. Trimming took 8 bases from V and 3 from J; bases not matched to a gene: 8. CDR1 and CDR2 from the germline V gene are SGHDN and FVKESK. CDR3 in amino acids: CASGRTSGILYEQYF. The CDR3, as DNA: TGTGCCAGCGGCCGGACTAGCGGGATCCTCTACGAGCAGTACTTC.

This clonotype was seen only a few times. The chain uses TRBV7-2 and TRBJ2-7; D is uncertain. V was pared by 3 bases and J by 7 bases, with 13 bases between. Germline CDR1 is SGHTA and CDR2 is FQGNSA. This CDR3 contains 13 residues. The CDR3 nucleotides are TGTGCCAGCAGCTTTGATAGGTTGGGGGAGCAGTACTTC. Its protein is CASSFDRLGEQYF.

This clonotype was picked up a small number of times. The genes are TRBV12-3 or TRBV12-4 and TRBJ2-7, with 9 bases identical to TRBD1. The J segment lost 6 bases and the V segment lost 3 bases, leaving 9 bases of the junction unmatched. The CDR3 is 15 residues long. CDR3 in DNA: TGTGCCAGCAGTTTTGCTGGGACAGGGTTGCTCGAGCAGTACTTC. Its protein is CASSFAGTGLLEQYF.